This TCR beta chain was recovered during a study of T-cell reconstitution after alpha-beta-depleted transplantation in children. The CDR3 extends over 13 amino acids. Trimming stripped 2 bases from V and 10 bases from J, with 12 bases between. Germline loops: CDR1 SEHNR, CDR2 FQNEAQ (reference sequence). TCRbeta library construction was performed incorporating unique molecular identifiers. One entry per CDR3 protein, called by TCRdb with MiXCR from the PCR reads. This sample has about 500,000 distinct CDR3 sequences, with approximately 32% found just once. The TCR comes from a human donor who donated a stem cell graft to a child with aplastic anemia. The chain has TRBV7-9 and TRBJ2-4; a weak D match, TRBD2 (6 bases). The sample was PBMCs from the stem cell graft donor, taken from the stem cell graft. Written as DNA, the CDR3 is TGTGCCAGCAGCTTATGGGAGGCCACAATTCAGTACTTC. Protein sequence: CASSLWEATIQYF.